This TCR beta chain was identified in a study of cytomegalovirus exposure and HLA in healthy donors. Germline CDR1 SGHNT, CDR2 YYREEE (reference sequence). The CDR3 contains 14 residues. J gave up 7 bases and V 7 bases, and 8 bases lay outside the gene matches. General study findings and limits: Common viral pathogens were later found to be apparently linked to several of the most significant clusters. Later genetic work tied a missense DCLRE1C variant to beta-chain V and J trimming. Association with HLA alleles at 0.05 false discovery rate was found for about 17,000 TCR beta sequences in a later analysis. TCR beta sequences reportedly predicted the HLA-A and HLA-B alleles of most subjects accurately.

The study ran its PCR with 60 Vbeta and 13 Jbeta primers. Only in-frame clones appear in the TCRdb table, and some are missing; sequencing was by immunoSEQ multiplex PCR. Seen here are about 160,000 clones, 81% observed once, and the top ten hold about 12%. A note on this clone: Its antigen is currently unknown.

The clonotype was recovered from a woman in her fifties or sixties in good health and CMV-seronegative. This chain joins TRBV5-4 and TRBJ1-4; 9 bases are shared with TRBD1. Sequenced sample: PBMCs. The CDR3 here is CASRSDRGGEKLFF. Here the CDR3 DNA reads TGTGCCAGCCGCTCGGACAGGGGAGGTGAAAAACTGTTTTTT.